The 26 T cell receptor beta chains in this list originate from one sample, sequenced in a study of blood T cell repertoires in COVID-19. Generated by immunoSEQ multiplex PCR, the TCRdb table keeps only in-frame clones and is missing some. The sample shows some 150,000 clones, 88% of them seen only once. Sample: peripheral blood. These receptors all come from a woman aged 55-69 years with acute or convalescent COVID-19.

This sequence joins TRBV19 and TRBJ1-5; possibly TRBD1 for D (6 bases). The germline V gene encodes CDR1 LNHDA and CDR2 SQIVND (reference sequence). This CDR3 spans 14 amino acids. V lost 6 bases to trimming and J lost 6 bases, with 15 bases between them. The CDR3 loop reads CASRRSGGPQPQHF. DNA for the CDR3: TGTGCCAGTAGGAGGTCGGGGGGCCCTCAGCCCCAGCATTTT.

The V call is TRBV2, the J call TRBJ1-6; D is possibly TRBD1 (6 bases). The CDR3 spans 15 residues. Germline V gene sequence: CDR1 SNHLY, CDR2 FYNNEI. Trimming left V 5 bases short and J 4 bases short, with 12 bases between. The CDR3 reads CASSTGTTYNSPLHF. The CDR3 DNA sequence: TGTGCCAGCAGTACCGGGACAACATATAATTCACCCCTCCACTTT.

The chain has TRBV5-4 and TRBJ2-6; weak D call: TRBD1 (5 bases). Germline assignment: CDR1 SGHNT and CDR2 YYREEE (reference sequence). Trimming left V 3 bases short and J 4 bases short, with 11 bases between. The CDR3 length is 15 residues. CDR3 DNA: TGTGCCAGCAGCTCGGAAGGGGCCGGGGCCAACGTCCTGACTTTC. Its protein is CASSSEGAGANVLTF.

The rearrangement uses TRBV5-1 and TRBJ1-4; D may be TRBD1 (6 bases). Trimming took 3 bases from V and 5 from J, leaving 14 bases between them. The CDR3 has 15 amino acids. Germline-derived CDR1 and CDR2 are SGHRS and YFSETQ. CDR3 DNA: TGCGCCAGCAGCTGGGGGGGACAACCGAATGAAAAACTGTTTTTT. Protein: CASSWGGQPNEKLFF.

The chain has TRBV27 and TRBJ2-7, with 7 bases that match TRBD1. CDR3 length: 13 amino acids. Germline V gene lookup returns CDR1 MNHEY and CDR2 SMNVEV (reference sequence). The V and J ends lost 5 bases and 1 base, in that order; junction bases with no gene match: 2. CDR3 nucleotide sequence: TGTGCCAGCAGTGTGGGACAGTCCTACGAGCAGTACTTC. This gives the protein CASSVGQSYEQYF.

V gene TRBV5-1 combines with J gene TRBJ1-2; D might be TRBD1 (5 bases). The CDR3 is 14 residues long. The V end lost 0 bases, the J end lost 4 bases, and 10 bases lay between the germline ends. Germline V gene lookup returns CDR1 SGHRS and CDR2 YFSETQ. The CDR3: CASSLGRGLYGYTF. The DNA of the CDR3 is TGCGCCAGCAGCTTGGGGAGGGGTCTCTATGGCTACACCTTC. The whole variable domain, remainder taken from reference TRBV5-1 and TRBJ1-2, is KAGVTQTPRYLIKTRGQQVTLSCSPISGHRSVSWYQQTPGQGLQFLFEYFSETQRNKGNFPGRFSGRQFSNSRSEMNVSTLELGDSALYLCASSLGRGLYGYTFGSGTRLTVV.

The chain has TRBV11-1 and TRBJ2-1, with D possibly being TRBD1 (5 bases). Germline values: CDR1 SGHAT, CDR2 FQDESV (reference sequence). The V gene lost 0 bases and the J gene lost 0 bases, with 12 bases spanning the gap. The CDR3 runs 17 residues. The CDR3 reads CASSLALGQNSYNEQFF. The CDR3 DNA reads TGTGCCAGCAGCTTAGCCCTGGGGCAGAACTCCTACAATGAGCAGTTCTTC. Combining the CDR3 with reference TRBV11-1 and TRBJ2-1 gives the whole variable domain EAEVAQSPRYKITEKSQAVAFWCDPISGHATLYWYRQILGQGPELLVQFQDESVVDDSQLPKDRFSAERLKGVDSTLKIQPAELGDSAMYLCASSLALGQNSYNEQFFGPGTRLTVL.

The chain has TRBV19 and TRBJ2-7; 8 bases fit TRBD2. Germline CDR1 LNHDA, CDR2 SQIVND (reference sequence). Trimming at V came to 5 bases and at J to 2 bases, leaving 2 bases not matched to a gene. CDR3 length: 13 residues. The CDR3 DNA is TGTGCCAGTAGTGGACTAGCTCCCTACGAGCAGTACTTC. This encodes CASSGLAPYEQYF.

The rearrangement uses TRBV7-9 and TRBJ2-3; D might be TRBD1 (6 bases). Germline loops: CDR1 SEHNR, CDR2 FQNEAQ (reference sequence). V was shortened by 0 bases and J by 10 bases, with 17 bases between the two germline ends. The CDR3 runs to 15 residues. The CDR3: CASSLAPGQSVAQYF. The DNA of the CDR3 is TGTGCCAGCAGCTTAGCGCCGGGACAAAGTGTGGCGCAGTATTTT.

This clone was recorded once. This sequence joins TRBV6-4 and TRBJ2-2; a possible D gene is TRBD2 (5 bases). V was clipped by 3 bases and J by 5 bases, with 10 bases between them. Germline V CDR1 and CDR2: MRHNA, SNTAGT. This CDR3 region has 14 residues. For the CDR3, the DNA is TGTGCCAGCAGTGAAGAGGGCCTAACCGGGGAGCTGTTTTTT. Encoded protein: CASSEEGLTGELFF.

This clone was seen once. The CDR3 loop reads CASSLLGGYNSPLHF. The DNA of the CDR3 is TGTGCCAGCAGTTTACTGGGGGGGTATAATTCACCCCTCCACTTT. The chain has TRBV28 and TRBJ1-6, with a tentative D call TRBD1 (5 bases). In germline, CDR1 is MDHEN, CDR2 SYDVKM. V was pared by 2 bases and J by 4 bases, with 9 bases between. The length of the CDR3 is 15 residues.

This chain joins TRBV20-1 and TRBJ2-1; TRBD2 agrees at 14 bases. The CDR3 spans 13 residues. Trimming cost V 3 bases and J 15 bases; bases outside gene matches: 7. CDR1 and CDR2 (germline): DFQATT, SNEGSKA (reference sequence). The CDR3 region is CSASKGLAGEWFF. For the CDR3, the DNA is TGCAGTGCTAGTAAGGGACTAGCGGGGGAGTGGTTCTTC.

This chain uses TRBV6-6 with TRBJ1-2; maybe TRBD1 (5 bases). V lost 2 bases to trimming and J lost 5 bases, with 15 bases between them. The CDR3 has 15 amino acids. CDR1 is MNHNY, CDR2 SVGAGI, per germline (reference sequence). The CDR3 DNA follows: TGTGCCAGCAGTTACCGGGGAGGAGAGGGGTATGGCTACACCTTC. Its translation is CASSYRGGEGYGYTF.

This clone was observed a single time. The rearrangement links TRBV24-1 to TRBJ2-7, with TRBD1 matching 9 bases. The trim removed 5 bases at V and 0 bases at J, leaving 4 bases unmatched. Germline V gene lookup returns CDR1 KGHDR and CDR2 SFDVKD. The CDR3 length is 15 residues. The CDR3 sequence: CATSATGGNSYEQYF. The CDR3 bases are TGTGCCACCAGTGCAACAGGGGGCAACTCCTACGAGCAGTACTTC.

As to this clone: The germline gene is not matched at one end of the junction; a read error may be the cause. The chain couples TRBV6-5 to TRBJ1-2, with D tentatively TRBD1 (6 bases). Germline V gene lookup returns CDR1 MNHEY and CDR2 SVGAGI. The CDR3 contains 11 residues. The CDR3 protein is CASLADSLISF. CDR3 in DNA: TGTGCCAGCCTAGCGGACAGCCTAATCTCCTTC.

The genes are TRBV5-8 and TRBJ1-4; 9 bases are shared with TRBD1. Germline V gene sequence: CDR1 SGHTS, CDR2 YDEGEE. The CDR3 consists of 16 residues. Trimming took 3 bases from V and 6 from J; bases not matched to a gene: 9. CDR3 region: CASSSAGWTGDEKLFF. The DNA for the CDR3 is TGTGCCAGCAGCTCGGCCGGTTGGACAGGGGATGAAAAACTGTTTTTT.

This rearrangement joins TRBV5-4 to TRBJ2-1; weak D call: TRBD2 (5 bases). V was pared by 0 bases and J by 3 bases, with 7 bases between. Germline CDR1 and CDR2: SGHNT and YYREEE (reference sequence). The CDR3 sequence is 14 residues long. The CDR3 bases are TGTGCCAGCAGCTTGGTCGGGAACTACAATGAGCAGTTCTTC. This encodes CASSLVGNYNEQFF.

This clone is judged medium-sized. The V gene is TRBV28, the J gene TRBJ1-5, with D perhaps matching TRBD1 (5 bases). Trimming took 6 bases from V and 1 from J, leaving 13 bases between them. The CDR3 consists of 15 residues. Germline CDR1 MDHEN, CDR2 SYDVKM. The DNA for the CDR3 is TGTGCCAGCAGCCCTTTAAGGGGAAGCAATCAGCCCCAGCATTTT. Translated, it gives CASSPLRGSNQPQHF.

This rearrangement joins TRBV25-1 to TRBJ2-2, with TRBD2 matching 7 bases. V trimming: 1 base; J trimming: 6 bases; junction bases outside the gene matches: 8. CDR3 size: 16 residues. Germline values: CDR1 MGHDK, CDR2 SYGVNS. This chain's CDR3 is CASSEWTGGYPGELFF. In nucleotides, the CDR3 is TGTGCCAGCAGTGAATGGACGGGGGGTTACCCCGGGGAGCTGTTTTTT.

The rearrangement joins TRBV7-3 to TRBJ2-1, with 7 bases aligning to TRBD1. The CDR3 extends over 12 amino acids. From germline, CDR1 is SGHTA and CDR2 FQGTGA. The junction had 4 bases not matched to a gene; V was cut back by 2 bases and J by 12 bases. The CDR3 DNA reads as TGTGCCAGCAGCTTAGGGACAGAGGGGCAGTTCTTC. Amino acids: CASSLGTEGQFF.

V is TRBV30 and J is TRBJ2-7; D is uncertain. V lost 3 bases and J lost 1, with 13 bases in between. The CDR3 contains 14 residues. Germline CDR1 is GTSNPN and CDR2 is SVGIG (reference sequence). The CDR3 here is CAWRRHPLSYEQYF. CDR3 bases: TGTGCCTGGAGGAGACACCCGCTGTCCTACGAGCAGTACTTC.

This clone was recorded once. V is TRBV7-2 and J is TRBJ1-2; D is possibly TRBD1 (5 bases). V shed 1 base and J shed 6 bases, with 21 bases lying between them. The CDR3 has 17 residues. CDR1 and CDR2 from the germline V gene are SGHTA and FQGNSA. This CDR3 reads CASSLGGQGGVSNGYTF. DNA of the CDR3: TGTGCCAGCAGCTTAGGAGGCCAGGGAGGTGTATCGAATGGCTACACCTTC.

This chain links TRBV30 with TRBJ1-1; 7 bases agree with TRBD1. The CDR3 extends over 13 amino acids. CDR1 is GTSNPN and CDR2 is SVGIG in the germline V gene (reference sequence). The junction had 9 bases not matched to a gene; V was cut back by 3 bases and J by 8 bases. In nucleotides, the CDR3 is TGTGCCTGGAGCGAGACCCCACAGGGGGAAGCTTTCTTT. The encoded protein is CAWSETPQGEAFF.

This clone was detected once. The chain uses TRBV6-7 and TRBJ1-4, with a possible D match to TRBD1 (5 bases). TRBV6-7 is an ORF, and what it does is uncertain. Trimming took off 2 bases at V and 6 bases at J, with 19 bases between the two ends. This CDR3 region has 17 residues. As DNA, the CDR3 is TGTGCCAGCAGTTACACAAGATTTGGCAGGGCTGATGAAAAACTGTTTTTT. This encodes CASSYTRFGRADEKLFF.

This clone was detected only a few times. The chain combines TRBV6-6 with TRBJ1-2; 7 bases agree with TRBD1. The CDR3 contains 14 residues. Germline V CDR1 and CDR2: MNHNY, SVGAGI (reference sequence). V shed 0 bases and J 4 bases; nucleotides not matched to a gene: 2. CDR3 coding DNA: TGTGCCAGCAGTTACTCACAGGGGATCTATGGCTACACCTTC. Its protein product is CASSYSQGIYGYTF.

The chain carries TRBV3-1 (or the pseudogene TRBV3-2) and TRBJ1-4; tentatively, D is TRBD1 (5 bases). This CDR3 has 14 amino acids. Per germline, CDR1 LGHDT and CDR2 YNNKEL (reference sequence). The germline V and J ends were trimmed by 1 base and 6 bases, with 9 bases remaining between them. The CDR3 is CASSQGPTDEKLFF. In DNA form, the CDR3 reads TGTGCCAGCAGCCAAGGCCCGACAGATGAAAAACTGTTTTTT.